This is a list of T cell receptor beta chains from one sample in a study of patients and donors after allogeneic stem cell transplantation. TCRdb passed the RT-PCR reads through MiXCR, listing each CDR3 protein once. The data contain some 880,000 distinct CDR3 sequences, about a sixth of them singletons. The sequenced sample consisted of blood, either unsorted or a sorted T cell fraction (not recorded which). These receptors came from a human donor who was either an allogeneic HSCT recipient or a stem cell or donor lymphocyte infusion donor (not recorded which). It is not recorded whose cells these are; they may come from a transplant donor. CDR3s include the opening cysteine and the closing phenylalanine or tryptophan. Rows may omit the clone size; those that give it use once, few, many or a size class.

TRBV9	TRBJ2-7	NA	CASSGQSGTGGHEQYF
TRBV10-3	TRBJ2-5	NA	CATRPPVQETQYF
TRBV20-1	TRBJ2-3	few	CSARATGLAGGTDTQYF
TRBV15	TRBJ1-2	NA	CATRGYRDSLYGYTF
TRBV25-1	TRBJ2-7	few	CASSGSGVYEQYF
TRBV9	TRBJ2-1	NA	CASSVKDGYLNEQFF
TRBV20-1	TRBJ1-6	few	CSARDARTAVRSPLHF
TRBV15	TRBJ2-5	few	CATSREGDGTQYF
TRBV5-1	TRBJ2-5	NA	CASSLGSAGAETQYF
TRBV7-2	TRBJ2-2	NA	CASRSPGQGTGTGELFF